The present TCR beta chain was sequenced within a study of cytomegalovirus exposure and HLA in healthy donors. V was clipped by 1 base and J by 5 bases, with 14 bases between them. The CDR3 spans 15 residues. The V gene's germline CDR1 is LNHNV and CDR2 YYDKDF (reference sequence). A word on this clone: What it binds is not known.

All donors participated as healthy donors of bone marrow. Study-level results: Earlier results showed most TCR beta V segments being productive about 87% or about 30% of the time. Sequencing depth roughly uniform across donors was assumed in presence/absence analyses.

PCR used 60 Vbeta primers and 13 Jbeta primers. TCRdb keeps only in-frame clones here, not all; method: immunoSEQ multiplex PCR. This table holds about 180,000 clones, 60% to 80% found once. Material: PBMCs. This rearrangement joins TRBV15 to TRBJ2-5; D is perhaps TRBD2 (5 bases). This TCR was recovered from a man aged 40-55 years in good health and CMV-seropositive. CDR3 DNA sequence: TGTGCCACCAGCAGAGGGAGAGGGAATAGGGAGACCCAGTACTTC. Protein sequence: CATSRGRGNRETQYF.